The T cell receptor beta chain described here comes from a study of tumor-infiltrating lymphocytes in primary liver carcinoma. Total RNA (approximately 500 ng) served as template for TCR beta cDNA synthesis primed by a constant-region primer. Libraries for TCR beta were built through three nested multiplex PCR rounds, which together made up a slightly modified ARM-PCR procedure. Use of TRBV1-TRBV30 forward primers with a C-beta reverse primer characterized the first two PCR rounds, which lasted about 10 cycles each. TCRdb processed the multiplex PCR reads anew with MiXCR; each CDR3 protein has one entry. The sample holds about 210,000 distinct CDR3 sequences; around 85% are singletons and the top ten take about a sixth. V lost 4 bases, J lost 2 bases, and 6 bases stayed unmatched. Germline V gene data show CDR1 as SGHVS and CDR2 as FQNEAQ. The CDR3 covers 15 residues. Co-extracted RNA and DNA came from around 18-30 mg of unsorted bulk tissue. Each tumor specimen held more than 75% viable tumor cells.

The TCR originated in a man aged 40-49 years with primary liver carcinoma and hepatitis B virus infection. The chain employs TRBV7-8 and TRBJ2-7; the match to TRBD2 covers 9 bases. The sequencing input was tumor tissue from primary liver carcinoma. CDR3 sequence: CASSSKTSGPYEQYF. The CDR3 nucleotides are TGTGCCAGCAGCTCCAAGACTAGCGGTCCCTACGAGCAGTACTTC.